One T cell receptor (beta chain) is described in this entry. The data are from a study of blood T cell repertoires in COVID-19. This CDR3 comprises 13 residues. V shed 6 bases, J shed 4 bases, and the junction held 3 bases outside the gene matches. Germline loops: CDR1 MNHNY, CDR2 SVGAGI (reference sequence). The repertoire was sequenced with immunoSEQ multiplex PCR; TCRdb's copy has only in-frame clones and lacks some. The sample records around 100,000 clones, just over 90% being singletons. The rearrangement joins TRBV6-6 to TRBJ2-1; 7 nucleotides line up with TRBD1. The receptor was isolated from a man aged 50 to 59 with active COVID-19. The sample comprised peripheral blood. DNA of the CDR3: TGTGCCAGCAGCAGGACAGGTTACAATGAGCAGTTCTTC. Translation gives CASSRTGYNEQFF.